Here is one T cell receptor (beta chain) with its context. Measured with immunoSEQ multiplex PCR; TCRdb has only the in-frame clones, and not every one. The table includes roughly 250,000 clones, approximately 90% detected once. These data are taken from a study of blood T cell repertoires in COVID-19. Enrollees, roughly 18 to 95 years old, lived in approximately 25 US areas. This CDR3 contains 15 residues. V dropped 9 bases and J dropped 2; count of bases not matched to a gene: 12. Germline values: CDR1 SNHLY, CDR2 FYNNEI. The genes are TRBV2 and TRBJ1-2, with 7 bases fitting TRBD1. The sample comprised PBMCs or T cells enriched from blood (not recorded which). The source of this sequence is a woman between 35 and 50 years old with acute COVID-19. CDR3 nucleotides: TGTGCCAGTGCACAGGGGACCGACCTCAACTATGGCTACACCTTC. Translated, it gives CASAQGTDLNYGYTF.